The 23 T cell receptor beta chains reported below all come from one sample, sequenced in a study of cytomegalovirus exposure and HLA in healthy donors. The primer mix had 60 Vbeta and 13 Jbeta primers. The table came from immunoSEQ multiplex PCR; TCRdb's copy has only in-frame clones and leaves some out. In the table there are over 200,000 clones, roughly 90% of which are singletons. The sequencing sample was made of PBMCs. Receptors were obtained from a woman aged 18-35 years in good health and CMV-seronegative.

V and J are TRBV30 and TRBJ1-2; D gene ambiguous. CDR3 length: 13 residues. V lost 4 bases to trimming and J lost 4 bases, with 13 bases between them. CDR1 and CDR2 (germline): GTSNPN, SVGIG (reference sequence). The DNA of the CDR3 is TGTGCCTGGAATCTTAGGACTTTCTATGGCTACACCTTC. Encoded protein: CAWNLRTFYGYTF.

The chain recombines TRBV25-1 with TRBJ1-3; D not certain. The DNA end is more similar to TRBJ2-2, so the J call may be wrong. CDR3 length equals 12 residues. Germline-derived CDR1 and CDR2 are MGHDK and SYGVNS. In nucleotides, the CDR3 is TGTGCCAGCACACCGAACACCGGGGAGCTGTTTTTT. Amino acids: CASTPNTGELFF.

This chain links TRBV2 with TRBJ1-5, with 8 positions matching TRBD1. In germline, CDR1 is SNHLY, CDR2 FYNNEI. The CDR3 contains 16 residues. J gave up 1 base and V 8 bases, and 10 bases lay outside the gene matches. In DNA, the CDR3 is TGTGCCAGCTCCAGGGGGCGCGGATCGAGCAATCAGCCCCAGCATTTT. Translation: CASSRGRGSSNQPQHF.

V usage is TRBV18 and J usage is TRBJ1-1; D call uncertain. The CDR3 has 13 residues. The ends were cut back, 4 bases at V and 2 bases at J, with 8 bases in the middle. Looked up from germline, CDR1 is KGHSH and CDR2 is LQKENI. The CDR3 here is CASSRSANTEAFF. Written as DNA, the CDR3 is TGTGCCAGCTCACGAAGCGCTAACACTGAAGCTTTCTTT.

The V and J genes are TRBV6-1 and TRBJ2-1, with TRBD2 matching 7 bases. Germline lookup yields CDR1 MNHNS and CDR2 SASEGT. CDR3 length: 14 residues. Trimming at V came to 3 bases and at J to 6 bases, leaving 5 bases not matched to a gene. This chain's CDR3 is CASSDYGEGNEQFF. In DNA form, the CDR3 reads TGTGCCAGCAGTGACTATGGGGAGGGCAATGAGCAGTTCTTC.

The chain joins TRBV4-3 to TRBJ1-2; D possibly corresponds to TRBD1 (6 bases). CDR3 size: 15 residues. CDR1 is LGHNA and CDR2 is YSLEER in the germline V gene. The V end was cut by 0 bases, the J end by 7 bases, with 15 bases between. As DNA, the CDR3 is TGCGCCAGCAGCCAAGACCGGACAGTAGTTGGTGGCTACACCTTC. Its protein product is CASSQDRTVVGGYTF.

This clone appeared a single time. The rearrangement links TRBV18 to TRBJ1-2; the D gene is possibly TRBD1 (6 bases). V was shortened by 8 bases and J by 8 bases, with 21 bases between the two germline ends. The CDR3 spans 14 residues. Germline V CDR1 and CDR2: KGHSH, LQKENI. The CDR3 loop reads CASRITDSLFGYTF. The CDR3 DNA reads TGTGCCAGCCGTATTACGGACAGCCTTTTCGGCTACACCTTC.

The chain has TRBV2 and TRBJ2-7, with TRBD1 as a possible D gene (6 bases). V was clipped by 9 bases and J by 2 bases, with 11 bases between them. Germline loops: CDR1 SNHLY, CDR2 FYNNEI. This CDR3 has 12 residues. CDR3 region: CARGHGTYEQYF. In DNA, the CDR3 is TGTGCCAGGGGACATGGAACCTACGAGCAGTACTTC. Complete variable domain (other parts from reference TRBV2 and TRBJ2-7): EPEVTQTPSHQVTQMGQEVILRCVPISNHLYFYWYRQILGQKVEFLVSFYNNEISEKSEIFDDQFSVERPDGSNFTLKIRSTKLEDSAMYFCARGHGTYEQYFGPGTRLTVT.

This chain links TRBV6-5 with TRBJ2-1, with D unclear. CDR1 MNHEY and CDR2 SVGAGI come from the germline V gene. The length of the CDR3 is 14 residues. V shed 4 bases and J shed 0 bases, with 7 bases lying between them. CDR3 sequence reads: CASSLGSSYNEQFF. The CDR3 DNA reads TGTGCCAGCAGTTTGGGCAGCTCCTACAATGAGCAGTTCTTC.

The V and J genes are TRBV7-2 and TRBJ2-5, with D possibly matching TRBD1 (5 bases). The CDR3 covers 18 residues. The V end was cut by 5 bases, the J end by 5 bases, with 27 bases between. Germline V CDR1 and CDR2: SGHTA, FQGNSA. Here the CDR3 reads CASSPLRLLGAGTETQYF. The CDR3 nucleotides read TGTGCCAGCAGCCCACTTAGGCTGCTTGGGGCAGGCACGGAGACCCAGTACTTC.

The chain employs TRBV7-2 and TRBJ1-5; possibly TRBD1 for D (5 bases). There are 13 residues in the CDR3. V lost 0 bases and J lost 7, with 7 bases in between. Germline-derived CDR1 and CDR2 are SGHTA and FQGNSA. CDR3 amino acids: CASSLAREQPQHF. The CDR3 DNA is TGTGCCAGCAGCTTAGCCAGGGAACAGCCCCAGCATTTT.

The chain couples TRBV5-1 to TRBJ1-1; the D gene is possibly TRBD1 (6 bases). Trimming stripped 2 bases from V and 0 bases from J, with 11 bases between. The CDR3 covers 15 residues. Germline V gene sequence: CDR1 SGHRS, CDR2 YFSETQ. As DNA, the CDR3 is TGCGCCAGCAGCTTCCTCCAGGGGATGAACACTGAAGCTTTCTTT. Amino acid sequence: CASSFLQGMNTEAFF. The full variable domain, with the rest looked up from reference TRBV5-1 and TRBJ1-1, is KAGVTQTPRYLIKTRGQQVTLSCSPISGHRSVSWYQQTPGQGLQFLFEYFSETQRNKGNFPGRFSGRQFSNSRSEMNVSTLELGDSALYLCASSFLQGMNTEAFFGQGTRLTVV.

This chain connects TRBV5-4 to TRBJ2-7; 11 bases align to TRBD1. Germline assignment: CDR1 SGHNT and CDR2 YYREEE (reference sequence). The length of the CDR3 is 15 residues. V dropped 4 bases and J dropped 3; count of bases not matched to a gene: 6. For the CDR3, the DNA is TGTGCCAGCAGCCCGGACAGGGGGCGCGACTACGAGCAGTACTTC. Translating it yields CASSPDRGRDYEQYF.

The chain employs TRBV7-9 and TRBJ2-5; no definite D call. Near its end, the DNA agrees better with TRBJ2-7, so the J call may be wrong. From germline, CDR1 is SEHNR and CDR2 FQNEAQ (reference sequence). This CDR3 contains 11 residues. This chain's CDR3 is CASSLAGEQYF. Written as DNA, the CDR3 is TGTGCCAGCAGCTTGGCAGGCGAGCAGTACTTC.

This clone was observed once. The J gene is TRBJ2-7, the V gene TRBV11-3; 8 positions agree with TRBD2. Germline trimming cut 5 bases from V and 5 bases from J; bases unmatched to any gene: 11. Germline CDR1 is SGHNT and CDR2 is YENEEA. The CDR3 loop spans 15 amino acids. The CDR3 reads CASSPLRSGSDEQYF. Here the CDR3 DNA reads TGTGCCAGCAGCCCATTACGAAGCGGGAGTGACGAGCAGTACTTC.

As regards this clone: The sample carries other DNA sequences with the same CDR3. The chain couples TRBV4-3 to TRBJ2-7; the match to TRBD2 covers 14 bases. The CDR3 runs 15 residues. Per the germline V gene, CDR1 is LGHNA and CDR2 is YSLEER. V lost 4 bases to trimming and J lost 3 bases; unmatched junction nucleotides: 2. CDR3 sequence reads: CASSPGLAGVYEQYF. The CDR3 DNA reads as TGCGCCAGCAGCCCGGGACTAGCGGGAGTCTACGAGCAGTACTTC.

The V and J genes are TRBV19 and TRBJ2-1; 9 nucleotides match TRBD1. Trimming at V came to 6 bases and at J to 8 bases, leaving 5 bases not matched to a gene. The CDR3 sequence is 13 residues long. Looked up from germline, CDR1 is LNHDA and CDR2 is SQIVND (reference sequence). The CDR3 is CASSRDRVYEQFF. Written as DNA, the CDR3 is TGTGCCAGTAGCCGGGACAGGGTATATGAGCAGTTCTTC.

This clone was counted once. The chain joins TRBV30 to TRBJ1-6; TRBD1 is a possible D gene (6 bases). Trimming took 5 bases from V and 8 from J, leaving 19 bases between them. There are 15 residues in the CDR3. Germline V gene lookup returns CDR1 GTSNPN and CDR2 SVGIG (reference sequence). The CDR3: CAWRPPAGVDSPLHF. The CDR3 DNA sequence: TGTGCCTGGCGCCCCCCGGCAGGGGTCGATTCACCCCTCCACTTT.

This clone was seen only once. J is TRBJ1-2 and V is TRBV6-1, with 8 bases that match TRBD1. The V and J ends lost 2 bases and 10 bases, in that order; junction bases with no gene match: 9. This CDR3 spans 14 amino acids. Germline V gives CDR1 MNHNS, CDR2 SASEGT. The CDR3, as DNA: TGTGCCAGCAGTGAATTGACAGGGGTGAAAGTCTACACCTTC. Translated, it gives CASSELTGVKVYTF.

The chain joins TRBV27 to TRBJ2-1; perhaps TRBD2 as D (5 bases). This CDR3 region has 11 residues. Germline CDR1 MNHEY, CDR2 SMNVEV (reference sequence). V lost 8 bases and J 8 bases, leaving 10 bases between the germline ends. CDR3 DNA sequence: TGTGCCAGCGGGAGCGGACATGAGCAGTTCTTC. Translation gives CASGSGHEQFF.

The chain employs TRBV11-3 and TRBJ2-7; no firm D call. Germline loops: CDR1 SGHNT, CDR2 YENEEA. The germline V and J ends were trimmed by 1 base and 5 bases, with 6 bases remaining between them. The CDR3 is 12 amino acids. The CDR3 coding sequence is TGTGCCAGCAGCTTAGCGTCGGACGAGCAGTACTTC. Protein sequence: CASSLASDEQYF.

This chain uses TRBV10-1 with TRBJ2-4; 7 positions match TRBD1. CDR1 and CDR2 (germline): WNHNN, SYGVQD (reference sequence). The CDR3 extends over 13 amino acids. DNA of the CDR3: TGCATAAACAAGACAGGGGCCAAAAACATTCAGTACTTC. Protein: CINKTGAKNIQYF.

The chain has TRBV19 and TRBJ1-1, with D possibly TRBD1 on 6 matching bases. Deletions cut 11 bases from V and 4 bases from J, with 29 bases between. Germline lookup yields CDR1 LNHDA and CDR2 SQIVND (reference sequence). CDR3 size: 17 residues. The CDR3 reads CASFSRGQRMTGTEAFF. DNA for the CDR3: TGTGCCTCTTTTAGTCGGGGACAACGGATGACGGGCACTGAAGCTTTCTTT.